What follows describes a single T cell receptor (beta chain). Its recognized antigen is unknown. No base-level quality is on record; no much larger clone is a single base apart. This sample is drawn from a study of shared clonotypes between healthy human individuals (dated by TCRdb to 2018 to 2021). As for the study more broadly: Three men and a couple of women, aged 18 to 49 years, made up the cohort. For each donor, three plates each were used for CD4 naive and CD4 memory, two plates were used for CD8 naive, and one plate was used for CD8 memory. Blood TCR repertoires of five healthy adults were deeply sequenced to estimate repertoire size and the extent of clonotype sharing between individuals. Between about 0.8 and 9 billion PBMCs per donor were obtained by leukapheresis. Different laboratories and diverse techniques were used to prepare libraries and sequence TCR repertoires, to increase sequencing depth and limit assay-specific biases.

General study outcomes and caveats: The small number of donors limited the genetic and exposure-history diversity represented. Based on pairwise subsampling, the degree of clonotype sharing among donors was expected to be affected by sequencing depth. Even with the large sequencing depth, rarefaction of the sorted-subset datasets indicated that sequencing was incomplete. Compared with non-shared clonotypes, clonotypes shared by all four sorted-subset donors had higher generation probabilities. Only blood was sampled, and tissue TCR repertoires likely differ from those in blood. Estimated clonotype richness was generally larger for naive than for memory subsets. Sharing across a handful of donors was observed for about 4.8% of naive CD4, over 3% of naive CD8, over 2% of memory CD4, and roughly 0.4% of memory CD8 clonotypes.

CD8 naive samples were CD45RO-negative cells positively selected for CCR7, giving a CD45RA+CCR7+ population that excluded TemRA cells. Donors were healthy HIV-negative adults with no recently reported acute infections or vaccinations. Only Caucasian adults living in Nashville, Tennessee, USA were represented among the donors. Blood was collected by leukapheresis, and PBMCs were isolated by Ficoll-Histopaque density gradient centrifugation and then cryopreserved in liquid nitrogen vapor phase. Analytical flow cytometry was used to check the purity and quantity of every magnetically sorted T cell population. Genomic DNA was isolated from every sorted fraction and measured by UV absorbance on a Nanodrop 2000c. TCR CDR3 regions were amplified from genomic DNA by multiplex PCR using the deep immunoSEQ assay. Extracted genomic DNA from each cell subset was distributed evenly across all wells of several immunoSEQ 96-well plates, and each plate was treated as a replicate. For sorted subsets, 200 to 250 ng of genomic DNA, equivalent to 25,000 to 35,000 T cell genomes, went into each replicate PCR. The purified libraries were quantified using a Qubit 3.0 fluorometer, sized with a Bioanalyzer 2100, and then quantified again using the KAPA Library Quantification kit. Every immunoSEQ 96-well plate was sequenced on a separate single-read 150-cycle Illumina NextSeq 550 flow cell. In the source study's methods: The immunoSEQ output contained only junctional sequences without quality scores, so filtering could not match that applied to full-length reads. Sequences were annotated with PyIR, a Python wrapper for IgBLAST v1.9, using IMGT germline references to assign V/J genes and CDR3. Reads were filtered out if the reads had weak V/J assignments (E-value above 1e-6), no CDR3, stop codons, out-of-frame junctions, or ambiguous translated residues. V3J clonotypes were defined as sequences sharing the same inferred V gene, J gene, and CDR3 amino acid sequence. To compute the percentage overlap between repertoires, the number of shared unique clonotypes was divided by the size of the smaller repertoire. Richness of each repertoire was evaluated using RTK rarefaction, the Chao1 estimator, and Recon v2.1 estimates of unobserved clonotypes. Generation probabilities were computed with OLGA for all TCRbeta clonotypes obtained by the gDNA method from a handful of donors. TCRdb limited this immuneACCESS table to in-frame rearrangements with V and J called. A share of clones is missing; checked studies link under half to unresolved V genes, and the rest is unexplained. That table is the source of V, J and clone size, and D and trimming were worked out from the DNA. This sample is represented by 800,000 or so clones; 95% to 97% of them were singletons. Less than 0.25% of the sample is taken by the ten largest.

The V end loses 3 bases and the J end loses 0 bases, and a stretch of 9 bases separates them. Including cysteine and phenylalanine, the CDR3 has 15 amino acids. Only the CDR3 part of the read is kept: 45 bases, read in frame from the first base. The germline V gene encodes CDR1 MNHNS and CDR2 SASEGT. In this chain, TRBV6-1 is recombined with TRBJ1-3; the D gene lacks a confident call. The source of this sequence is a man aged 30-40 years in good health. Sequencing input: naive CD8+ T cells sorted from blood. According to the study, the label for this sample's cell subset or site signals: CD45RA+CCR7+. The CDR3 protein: CASSDTSYSGNTIYF. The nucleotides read TGTGCCAGCAGTGATACGAGTTACTCTGGAAACACCATATATTTT.